Given below is one TCR beta chain in context. The sample is drawn from a study of blood T cell repertoires in COVID-19. At the level of the study: Acute and convalescent COVID-19 samples came from the United States, Italy and Spain. Sources were T cells, B-cell-depleted T cells, or PBMCs; the material itself was cDNA or gDNA.

Data came from immunoSEQ multiplex PCR; TCRdb stores just in-frame clones and leaves some out. The table has 200,000 to 250,000 clones, 65% to 90% seen once. The CDR3 is 14 residues long. V was cut by 0 bases and J by 2 bases, with 6 bases left in between. CDR1 is LNHNV, CDR2 YYDKDF, per germline (reference sequence). This chain links TRBV15 with TRBJ2-3; no definite D call. The sequence derives from a woman between 45 and 60 years old with acute or convalescent COVID-19. Sample: peripheral blood. The chain's CDR3 is CATSRDPSTDTQYF. CDR3 coding DNA: TGTGCCACCAGCAGAGATCCATCCACAGATACGCAGTATTTT.